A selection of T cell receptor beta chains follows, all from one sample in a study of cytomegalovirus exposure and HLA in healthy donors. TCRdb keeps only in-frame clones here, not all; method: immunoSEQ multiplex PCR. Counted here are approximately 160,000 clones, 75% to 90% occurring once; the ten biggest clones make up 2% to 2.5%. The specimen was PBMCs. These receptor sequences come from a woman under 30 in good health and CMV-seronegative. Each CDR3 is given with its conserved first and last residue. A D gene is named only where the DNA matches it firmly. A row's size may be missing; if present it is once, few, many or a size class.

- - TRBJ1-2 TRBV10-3 CAISDEETAYGYTF TGTGCCATCAGTGACGAGGAGACAGCCTATGGCTACACCTTC
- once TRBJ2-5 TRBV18 CASSPPSLQETQYF TGTGCCAGCTCACCACCGAGCCTCCAAGAGACCCAGTACTTC
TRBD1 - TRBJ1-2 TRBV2 CASRGTGGLDGYTF TGTGCCAGCAGGGGGACAGGGGGCCTTGACGGCTACACCTTC
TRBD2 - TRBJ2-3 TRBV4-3 CASSQVGGGTDTQYF TGCGCCAGCAGCCAAGTGGGAGGGGGCACAGATACGCAGTATTTT
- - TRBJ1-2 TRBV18 CASSRGQKGASDGYTF TGTGCCAGCTCCCGTGGACAGAAAGGTGCTTCAGATGGCTACACCTTC
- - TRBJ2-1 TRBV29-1 CSVHQTAEQFF TGCAGCGTTCACCAGACAGCCGAGCAGTTCTTC
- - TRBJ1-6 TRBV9 CASSASVTGTYNSPLHF TGTGCCAGCAGCGCCTCTGTTACAGGGACCTATAATTCACCCCTCCACTTT
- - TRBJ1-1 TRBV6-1 CASMTGQLNTEAFF TGTGCCAGCATGACGGGACAACTGAACACTGAAGCTTTCTTT
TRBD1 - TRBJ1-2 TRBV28 CASSSDRLLNYGYTF TGTGCCAGCAGCTCGGACAGGCTGTTAAACTATGGCTACACCTTC
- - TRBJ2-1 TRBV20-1 CSALLSNEQFF TGCAGTGCCCTGCTAAGCAATGAGCAGTTCTTC
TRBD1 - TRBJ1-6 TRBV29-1 CSAGTGDSPLHF TGCAGCGCCGGGACAGGTGATTCACCCCTCCACTTT
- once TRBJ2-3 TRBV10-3 CAISEALVSTDTQYF TGTGCCATCAGTGAGGCGCTAGTGAGCACAGATACGCAGTATTTT
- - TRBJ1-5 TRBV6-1 CASSDNDGSNQPQHF TGTGCCAGCAGTGATAATGACGGGAGCAATCAGCCCCAGCATTTT
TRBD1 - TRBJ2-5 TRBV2 CASRPTGKGETQYF TGTGCCAGCAGACCGACAGGGAAGGGAGAGACCCAGTACTTC
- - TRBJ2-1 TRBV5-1 CASSPSAGSNEQFF TGCGCCAGCAGCCCCTCGGCGGGATCCAATGAGCAGTTCTTC
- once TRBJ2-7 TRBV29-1 CSVENGLGDEQYF TGCAGCGTTGAAAATGGTTTAGGAGACGAGCAGTACTTC
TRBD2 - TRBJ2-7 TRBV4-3 CASSPVTSGYEQYF TGCGCCAGCAGCCCCGTCACTAGCGGCTACGAGCAGTACTTC
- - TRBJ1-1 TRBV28 CASRGTEAFF TGTGCCAGTAGAGGGACTGAAGCTTTCTTT
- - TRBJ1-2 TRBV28 CASSLGSNYGYTF TGTGCCAGCAGTTTGGGGAGTAACTATGGCTACACCTTC
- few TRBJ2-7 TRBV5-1 CASSLLRGREQYF TGCGCCAGCAGCCTACTCAGGGGGAGGGAGCAGTACTTC
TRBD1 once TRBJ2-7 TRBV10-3 CAIRDSGTGMDTYF TGTGCCATCAGGGACTCCGGGACAGGGATGGATACGTACTTC
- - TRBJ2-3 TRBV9 CASSARASTDTQYF TGTGCCAGCAGCGCCAGGGCAAGCACAGATACGCAGTATTTT
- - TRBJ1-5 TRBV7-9 CASSLGTGPYQPQHF TGTGCCAGCAGCTTAGGCACAGGTCCCTATCAGCCCCAGCATTTT
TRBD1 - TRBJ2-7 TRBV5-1 CASSLTGTPYEQYF TGCGCCAGCAGTTTGACAGGGACCCCCTACGAGCAGTACTTC
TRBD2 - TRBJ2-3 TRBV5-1 CASSFSGRSEGTQYF TGCGCCAGCAGCTTTAGCGGGAGGTCGGAAGGTACGCAGTATTTT
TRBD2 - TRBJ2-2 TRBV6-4 CASSVGLESGELFF TGTGCCAGCAGTGTAGGACTAGAGTCCGGGGAGCTGTTTTTT
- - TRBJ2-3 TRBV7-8 CASSFGHWALGTDTQYF TGTGCCAGCAGCTTCGGACATTGGGCTCTCGGCACAGATACGCAGTATTTT
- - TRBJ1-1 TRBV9 CASGLTQGQNTEAFF TGTGCCAGCGGTCTTACCCAGGGCCAGAACACTGAAGCTTTCTTT
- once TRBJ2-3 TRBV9 CASSVEGHRTDTQYF TGTGCCAGCAGCGTAGAGGGACATCGCACAGATACGCAGTATTTT
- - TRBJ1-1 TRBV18 CASSPLTGKEEAFF TGTGCCAGCTCACCACTTACAGGGAAAGAAGAAGCTTTCTTT
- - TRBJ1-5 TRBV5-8 CASSLLGGREAQHF TGTGCCAGCAGCTTATTAGGGGGTAGGGAAGCCCAGCATTTT
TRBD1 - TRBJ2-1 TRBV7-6 CASSWGQKGKNEQFF TGTGCCAGCAGCTGGGGACAGAAAGGGAAAAATGAGCAGTTCTTC
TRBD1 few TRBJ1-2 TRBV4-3 CASSQDQGQAMGYTF TGCGCCAGCAGCCAAGACCAGGGACAGGCCATGGGCTACACCTTC
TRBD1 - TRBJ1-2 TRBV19 CASSRDRENYGYTF TGTGCCAGTAGTCGGGACAGGGAAAACTATGGCTACACCTTC
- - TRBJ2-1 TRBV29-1 CSVLIVDEQFF TGCAGCGTTTTGATCGTAGATGAGCAGTTCTTC